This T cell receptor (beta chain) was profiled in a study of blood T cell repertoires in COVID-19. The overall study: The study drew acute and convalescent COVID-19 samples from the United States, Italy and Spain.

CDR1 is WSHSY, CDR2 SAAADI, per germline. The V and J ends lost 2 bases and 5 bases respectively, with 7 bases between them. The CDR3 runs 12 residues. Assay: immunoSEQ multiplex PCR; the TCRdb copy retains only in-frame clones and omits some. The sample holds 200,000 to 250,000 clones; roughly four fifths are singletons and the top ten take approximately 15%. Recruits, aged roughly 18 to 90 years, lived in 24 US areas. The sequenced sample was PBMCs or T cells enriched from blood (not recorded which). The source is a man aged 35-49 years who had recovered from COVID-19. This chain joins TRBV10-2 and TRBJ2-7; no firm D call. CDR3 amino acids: CASSENIHEQYF. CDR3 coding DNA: TGCGCCAGCAGTGAGAACATCCACGAGCAGTACTTC.